The T cell receptor (beta chain) under discussion was sequenced for a study of CXCR3-negative and CXCR3-positive naive CD8 T cells. Overall study results and limits: Naive cells positive for CXCR3 carried more hydrophobic TRB CDR3s than CXCR3-negative ones. Memory CD8+ cells had much lower diversity, and both naive subsets had comparably high diversity.

The CDR3 has 16 amino acids. CDR1 is MNHEY, CDR2 SVGAGI, per germline. Note on this clonotype: The antigen remains unidentified.

The libraries of TRB cDNA were prepared using 5' RACE with UMI labels. Reanalyzing the 5' RACE reads, TCRdb keeps one entry per CDR3 protein, without DNA. The listing contains about 45,000 distinct CDR3 sequences. The specimen was naive CXCR3- CD8+ T cells from blood. Specified subset: CD45RO-CCR7+CD27+CD95- naive CD8+ T cells lacking CXCR3 (TNR3-). The J gene is TRBJ2-7, the V gene TRBV6-5; TCRdb's D call of TRBD1 is untestable without DNA. This TCR was sampled from a human donor in good health. Some clones in this sample may be carry-over from other donors' samples. CDR3 region: CASSYSPGQGIHEQYF.